A selection of T cell receptor beta chains follows, all from one sample in a study of T cells in Graves' hyperthyroidism and ophthalmopathy. TCRdb ran MiXCR on the multiplex PCR reads and lists one entry per CDR3 protein. Of approximately 600,000 distinct CDR3 sequences listed, approximately 13% were seen once; the top ten hold almost 6%. Sequencing was carried out using blood. Source of these receptors: a woman younger than 45 with Graves' hyperthyroidism that later progressed to Graves' ophthalmopathy. Both conserved end residues are part of each CDR3.

v_gene	j_gene	CDR3aa
TRBV30	TRBJ1-5	CAWRVNSNQPQHF
TRBV4-3	TRBJ1-3	CASSQGPQGPGNTIYF
TRBV11-2	TRBJ1-5	CASSLEDSPNQPQHF
TRBV27	TRBJ2-2	CASSLLRAGTGELFF
TRBV18	TRBJ1-1	CASSQDRVGLNTEAFF
TRBV2	TRBJ2-7	CASSVTGDYEQYF
TRBV4-3	TRBJ1-1	CASSRRTSLNTEAFF
TRBV28	TRBJ2-7	CASSFDEQYF
TRBV11-1	TRBJ2-1	CASSLGLAGGLGEQFF
TRBV19	TRBJ2-7	CASSIKPPGQGSDEQYF
TRBV20-1	TRBJ2-3	CSPRGPTSGTDTQYF
TRBV18	TRBJ2-3	CASSPRGSGGSSTDTQYF
TRBV28	TRBJ2-7	CASSSGGGGGRYEQYF
TRBV7-2	TRBJ2-1	CASSRHTSGSSYNEQFF
TRBV28	TRBJ2-1	CASERAGAYSEQFF
TRBV28	TRBJ2-2	CASSLFLAGGTGELFF
TRBV20-1	TRBJ2-7	CSARTRLAAVMVEQYF
TRBV20-1	TRBJ1-2	CSAREVGYGYTF
TRBV2	TRBJ1-2	CASDKGGIVGYTF
TRBV7-2	TRBJ1-4	CASSPKLGGGEKLFF
TRBV28	TRBJ2-7	CASSLVGTSSYEQYF
TRBV28	TRBJ2-1	CASSLGTSGSSGEQFF
TRBV6-1	TRBJ2-7	CASSRGSYEQYF
TRBV20-1	TRBJ2-1	CSATPREGRYEQFF
TRBV11-2	TRBJ2-2	CASSPWNTGELFF
TRBV9	TRBJ2-1	CASRRGGSSYNEQFF
TRBV27	TRBJ2-3	CASTHLWTSGSTDTQYF
TRBV29-1	TRBJ2-7	CSVPRGGDEQYF
TRBV2	TRBJ2-7	CASGGPDRLYEQYF
TRBV29-1	TRBJ1-1	CSVTRNVPNTEAFF
TRBV7-3	TRBJ2-1	CASSRRGAGEQFF
TRBV18	TRBJ1-5	CASSPTGLDQPQHF
TRBV10-3	TRBJ1-1	CAISAQGGAVKNTEAFF
TRBV15	TRBJ1-5	CATSRVQGDQPQHF
TRBV12-3/TRBV12-4	TRBJ2-7	CASSPLRAGGPKAQYF
TRBV5-6	TRBJ2-1	CASSLGGPQSYNEQLF
TRBV12-3/TRBV12-4	TRBJ1-4	CASSFAGVNEKLFF
TRBV19	TRBJ2-1	CASMDHTSYNEQFF
TRBV20-1	TRBJ1-6	CSVRRADSPLHF
TRBV27	TRBJ2-1	CASSLGLAGGAEQFF
TRBV27	TRBJ2-4	CASSFWASKNIQYF
TRBV5-1	TRBJ1-4	CASSPQGVREKLFF
TRBV9	TRBJ2-1	CASSKRTGPPQQFF
TRBV4-1	TRBJ1-5	CASSQEGRVPSNQPQHF
TRBV20-1	TRBJ1-1	CSAPGTGHTEAFF
TRBV28	TRBJ2-7	CASSSSSLHGAYEQYF
TRBV6-5	TRBJ1-2	CASSFIGNGYTF
TRBV27	TRBJ2-3	CASSLTATSDTQYF
TRBV6-1	TRBJ2-7	CASSYCDAETCYEQYF
TRBV6-2/TRBV6-3	TRBJ2-7	CASKLRVEQYF
TRBV6-5	TRBJ2-5	CASSNRDGETQYF
TRBV20-1	TRBJ1-5	CSAVTRTGGNQPQHF